These 27 T cell receptor beta chains originate from one sample sequenced in a study of blood T cell repertoires in COVID-19. Only in-frame clones appear in the TCRdb table, and some are missing; sequencing was by immunoSEQ multiplex PCR. Here the sample spans 150,000 to 200,000 clones, 70% to 90% being singletons. Sequenced sample: peripheral blood. All receptors come from a human donor with active or convalescent COVID-19. The donor label of this sample is uncertain.

The table lists this clone with a count of one. Additional DNA sequences in this sample encode the identical CDR3. The rearrangement links TRBV12-5 to TRBJ2-7; the D gene is possibly TRBD2 (6 bases). The CDR3 loop spans 13 amino acids. Deletions cut 4 bases from V and 1 base from J, with 8 bases between. From germline, CDR1 is LGHNT and CDR2 FRNRAP. In nucleotides, the CDR3 is TGTGCTAGTGGTTGGGACTCGTCCTACGAGCAGTACTTC. Its protein is CASGWDSSYEQYF.

This clone was seen only once. The rearrangement links TRBV19 to TRBJ2-7; a possible D gene is TRBD1 (6 bases). Germline CDR1 LNHDA, CDR2 SQIVND (reference sequence). This CDR3 has 13 residues. V was cut by 6 bases and J by 5 bases, with 14 bases left in between. As DNA, the CDR3 is TGTGCCAGTAGGCCAGGGGCCAGGAACGAGCAGTACTTC. Protein: CASRPGARNEQYF.

V is TRBV21-1 and J is TRBJ2-5; TRBD1 is taken as the D call from the table, unchecked against the DNA. TRBV21-1 is a pseudogene segment. This CDR3 is 13 amino acids long. CDR3 in amino acids: CASRHRPLETQYF. In nucleotides, the CDR3 is TGTGCCAGCCGACACCGCCCTTTGGAGACCCAGTACTTC.

This clone was counted only a few times. V gene TRBV5-1 combines with J gene TRBJ2-7, with 11 bases matching TRBD1. The junction had 3 bases not matched to a gene; V was cut back by 4 bases and J by 3 bases. The CDR3 spans 14 residues. The germline gives CDR1 SGHRS, CDR2 YFSETQ. Here the CDR3 reads CASSEDRGLYEQYF. CDR3 coding DNA: TGCGCCAGCAGCGAGGACAGGGGGCTCTACGAGCAGTACTTC.

The CDR3 DNA is TGCAGTGCTAGTAGATCAATGGAGAATCAGCCCCAGCATTTT. This translates into CSASRSMENQPQHF. The chain has TRBV20-1 and TRBJ1-5; D unresolved. This CDR3 is 14 amino acids long. V was shortened by 3 bases and J by 4 bases, with 13 bases between the two germline ends. Per the germline V gene, CDR1 is DFQATT and CDR2 is SNEGSKA (reference sequence).

The rearrangement joins TRBV20-1 to TRBJ1-1; a weak D match, TRBD1 (6 bases). Per the germline V gene, CDR1 is DFQATT and CDR2 is SNEGSKA (reference sequence). Trimming left V 4 bases short and J 5 bases short, with 14 bases between. The CDR3 is 13 residues long. CDR3 bases: TGCAGTGCTAATGAGGGGGGGAGGACTGAAGCTTTCTTT. This translates into CSANEGGRTEAFF.

The chain carries TRBV7-6 and TRBJ2-7; TRBD2 agrees at 10 bases. There are 14 residues in the CDR3. Germline values: CDR1 SGHVS, CDR2 FNYEAQ. V lost 8 bases and J lost 6; bases outside the gene matches: 10. The CDR3 is CASSSGLAGVEQYF. The DNA of the CDR3 is TGTGCCAGCTCCTCTGGGCTAGCGGGGGTCGAGCAGTACTTC.

The chain couples TRBV6-2 or TRBV6-3 to TRBJ1-1; weak D call: TRBD1 (5 bases). The V end lost 0 bases, the J end lost 2 bases, and 7 bases lay between the germline ends. This CDR3 comprises 14 residues. The germline gives CDR1 MNHEY, CDR2 SVGEGT. This chain's CDR3 is CASSYSGANTEAFF. CDR3 in DNA: TGTGCCAGCAGTTACTCAGGGGCAAACACTGAAGCTTTCTTT.

This chain connects TRBV6-1 to TRBJ1-3; 7 bases are a match to TRBD1. The CDR3 consists of 14 residues. The germline CDR1 and CDR2 sequences are MNHNS and SASEGT. V lost 2 bases to trimming and J lost 4 bases; unmatched junction nucleotides: 2. The CDR3 here is CASSERQGGNTIYF. As DNA, the CDR3 is TGTGCCAGCAGTGAAAGACAGGGAGGAAACACCATATATTTT.

CDR3 loop: CASSFLVTSYEQYF. CDR3 sequence (DNA): TGCGCCAGCAGCTTTCTAGTAACCTCCTACGAGCAGTACTTC. V is TRBV5-1 and J is TRBJ2-7; D is undetermined. Trimming cost V 2 bases and J 0 bases, with 9 bases left between them. CDR1 is SGHRS, CDR2 YFSETQ, per germline. This CDR3 is built from 14 residues.

The J gene is TRBJ1-6, the V gene TRBV9; no reliable D call. The CDR3 extends over 15 amino acids. V was shortened by 3 bases and J by 10 bases, with 17 bases between the two germline ends. Germline CDR1 reads SGDLS; CDR2 reads YYNGEE. The CDR3 coding sequence is TGTGCCAGCAGCGAGAGGGTGGGCGGGGAGTCACCCCTCCACTTT. Encoded protein: CASSERVGGESPLHF.

V is TRBV2 and J is TRBJ1-4; a weak D match, TRBD1 (6 bases). CDR3 length equals 15 residues. V lost 6 bases and J 7 bases, leaving 18 bases between the germline ends. CDR1 SNHLY and CDR2 FYNNEI come from the germline V gene. The CDR3 sequence is CASRPLTGSGEKLFF. CDR3 sequence (DNA): TGTGCCAGCAGACCACTTACAGGGTCCGGTGAAAAACTGTTTTTT.

The rearrangement links TRBV6-6 to TRBJ1-3; tentative D call: TRBD1 (6 bases). The CDR3 is made up of 16 amino acids. The V and J ends lost 8 bases and 0 bases respectively, with 17 bases between them. Looked up from germline, CDR1 is MNHNY and CDR2 is SVGAGI (reference sequence). In DNA form, the CDR3 reads TGTGCCAGCGGCATTGGACAGTTTCGCTCTGGAAACACCATATATTTT. Translated: CASGIGQFRSGNTIYF.

The chain is built from TRBV12-3 or TRBV12-4 and TRBJ1-1; the D gene is possibly TRBD1 (5 bases). This CDR3 has 13 amino acids. V gave up 4 bases and J gave up 5 bases, with 11 bases separating them. CDR3 DNA: TGTGCCAGCAGTTCAACAGGAGGGACTGAAGCTTTCTTT. Amino acids: CASSSTGGTEAFF.

This chain connects TRBV29-1 to TRBJ2-7; tentatively, D is TRBD1 (6 bases). Trimming pared 1 base from V and 2 bases from J, leaving 6 bases between. This CDR3 has 12 residues. Germline CDR1 is SQVTM and CDR2 is ANQGSEA. The CDR3 region is CSVEGDTYEQYF. CDR3 nucleotides: TGCAGCGTTGAAGGGGACACCTACGAGCAGTACTTC.

This chain joins TRBV19 and TRBJ1-1; TRBD1 matches 8 bases. Germline CDR1 and CDR2: LNHDA and SQIVND (reference sequence). V dropped 6 bases and J dropped 3; count of bases not matched to a gene: 6. The CDR3 is 14 residues long. The CDR3 region is CASRETGGHTEAFF. The CDR3 bases are TGTGCCAGTAGAGAAACAGGGGGGCACACTGAAGCTTTCTTT.

The chain employs TRBV28 and TRBJ2-7, with 8 bases matching TRBD1. The CDR3 covers 13 residues. After removal of 8 bases from V and 3 bases from J, the junction contained 6 bases not matched to a gene. Germline CDR1 is MDHEN and CDR2 is SYDVKM. The CDR3 DNA reads TGTGCCAGCGGCCGGGACAGGAACTACGAGCAGTACTTC. This encodes CASGRDRNYEQYF.

The chain employs TRBV7-2 and TRBJ1-3; no clear D. Germline V lookup: CDR1 SGHTA, CDR2 FQGNSA. The CDR3 has 15 amino acids. Between the trimmed V and J ends, which lost 1 base and 1 base, there was a span of 8 bases. The CDR3 sequence is CASSLGAGSGNTIYF. CDR3 bases: TGTGCCAGCAGCTTAGGCGCGGGTTCTGGAAACACCATATATTTT.

J is TRBJ2-2 and V is TRBV4-2; weak D call: TRBD1 (6 bases). Trimming shortened V by 1 base and J by 2 bases, and 11 bases separated the two germline ends. The CDR3 sequence is 16 residues long. Per the germline V gene, CDR1 is LGHNA and CDR2 is YNFKEQ. The CDR3 DNA reads as TGTGCCAGCAGCCAAGGATGGGGGCGAAACACCGGGGAGCTGTTTTTT. Amino acids: CASSQGWGRNTGELFF.

The genes are TRBV5-6 and TRBJ1-6, with D unclear. Trimming cost V 0 bases and J 8 bases, with 12 bases left between them. Germline V gene sequence: CDR1 SGHDT, CDR2 YYEEEE. There are 15 residues in the CDR3. The CDR3 region is CASSLGPPADSPLHF. CDR3 coding DNA: TGTGCCAGCAGCTTGGGGCCCCCGGCGGATTCACCCCTCCACTTT.

The chain uses TRBV18 and TRBJ2-5, with TRBD2 matching 7 bases. V lost 4 bases, J lost 2 bases, and 10 bases stayed unmatched. CDR3 length: 16 residues. Germline-derived CDR1 and CDR2 are KGHSH and LQKENI. The chain's CDR3 is CASSQGLAALQETQYF. The CDR3 coding sequence is TGTGCCAGCTCACAGGGGCTAGCGGCCTTACAAGAGACCCAGTACTTC.

This sequence joins TRBV5-1 and TRBJ2-3, with TRBD1 matching 8 bases. This CDR3 contains 14 residues. V lost 4 bases to trimming and J lost 5 bases; unmatched junction nucleotides: 6. The germline CDR1 and CDR2 sequences are SGHRS and YFSETQ. CDR3 sequence reads: CASSTDRVEDTQYF. The CDR3 DNA reads as TGCGCCAGCAGCACGGACAGGGTTGAAGATACGCAGTATTTT.

The chain recombines TRBV21-1 with TRBJ1-2; the table gives TRBD1 as D, unverified against the DNA. TRBV21-1 constitutes a pseudogene. This CDR3 has 15 amino acids. The CDR3 nucleotides are TGTGCCAGCAGCAGAATTACAGGGGAGGTCTATGGCTACACCTTC. Its protein product is CASSRITGEVYGYTF.

The chain joins TRBV2 to TRBJ2-3, with 8 bases that match TRBD1. This CDR3 comprises 16 residues. After removal of 0 bases from V and 5 bases from J, the junction contained 7 bases not matched to a gene. Germline V lookup: CDR1 SNHLY, CDR2 FYNNEI. The CDR3 region has the DNA TGTGCCAGCAGTGAAGCGCTCAGGGGGCCGGTAGATACGCAGTATTTT. Its protein is CASSEALRGPVDTQYF.

The rearrangement joins TRBV29-1 to TRBJ2-1; 10 nucleotides align to TRBD2. The CDR3 is 12 residues long. Germline lookup yields CDR1 SQVTM and CDR2 ANQGSEA. J was trimmed by 14 bases and V by 7 bases; bases with no gene match: 11. CDR3 sequence reads: CSGFNTSGMKFF. As DNA, the CDR3 is TGCAGCGGGTTCAACACTAGCGGGATGAAGTTCTTC.

This clone showed up just once. V and J are TRBV5-5 and TRBJ2-5, with D perhaps matching TRBD1 (6 bases). Trimming removed 0 bases at V and 4 bases at J, with 13 bases between. This CDR3 comprises 15 residues. The germline CDR1 and CDR2 sequences are SGHKS and YYEKEE (reference sequence). The CDR3 reads CASSLGGPQGETQYF. The CDR3 nucleotides read TGTGCCAGCAGCTTGGGGGGGCCTCAGGGAGAGACCCAGTACTTC.

Details on this clone: An end of the junction differs from the germline gene, which may be a read error. This sequence joins TRBV10-3 and TRBJ1-1, with 7 bases matching TRBD1. Germline V gene sequence: CDR1 ENHRY, CDR2 SYGVKD. This CDR3 has 11 residues. CDR3 sequence (DNA): TGTGCCGTCAGACAGGGTACTGAAGCTTTCTTT. Translating gives CAVRQGTEAFF.